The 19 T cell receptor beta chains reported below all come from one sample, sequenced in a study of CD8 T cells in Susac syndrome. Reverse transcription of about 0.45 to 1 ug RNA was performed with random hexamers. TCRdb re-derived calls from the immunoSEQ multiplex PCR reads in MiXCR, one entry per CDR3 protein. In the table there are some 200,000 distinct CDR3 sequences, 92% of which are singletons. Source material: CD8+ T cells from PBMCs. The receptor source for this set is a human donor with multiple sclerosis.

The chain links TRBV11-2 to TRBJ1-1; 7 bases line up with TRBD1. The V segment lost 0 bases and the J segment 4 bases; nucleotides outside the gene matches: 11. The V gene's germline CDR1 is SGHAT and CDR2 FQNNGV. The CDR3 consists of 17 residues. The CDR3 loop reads CASSLEPPTGVVTEAFF. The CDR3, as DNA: TGTGCCAGCAGCTTAGAGCCCCCAACAGGGGTTGTCACTGAAGCTTTCTTT.

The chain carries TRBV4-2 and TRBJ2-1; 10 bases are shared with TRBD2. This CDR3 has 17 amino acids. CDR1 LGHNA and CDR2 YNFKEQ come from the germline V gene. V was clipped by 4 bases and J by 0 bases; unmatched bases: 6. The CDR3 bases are TGTGCCAGCAGCCCCCCGTCTAGCGGGAGCTCCTACAATGAGCAGTTCTTC. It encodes CASSPPSSGSSYNEQFF.

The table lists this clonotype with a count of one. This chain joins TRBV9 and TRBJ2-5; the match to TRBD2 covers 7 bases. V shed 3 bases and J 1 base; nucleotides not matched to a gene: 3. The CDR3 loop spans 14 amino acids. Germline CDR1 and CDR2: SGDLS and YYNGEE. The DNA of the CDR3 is TGTGCCAGCAGCGAGGGGACTACCCAAGAGACCCAGTACTTC. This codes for CASSEGTTQETQYF.

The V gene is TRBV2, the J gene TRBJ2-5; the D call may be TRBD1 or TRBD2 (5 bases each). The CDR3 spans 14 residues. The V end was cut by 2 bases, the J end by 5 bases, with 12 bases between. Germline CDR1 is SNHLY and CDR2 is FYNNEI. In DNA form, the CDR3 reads TGTGCCAGCAGTGAACTTAGGGACGGCGAGACCCAGTACTTC. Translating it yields CASSELRDGETQYF.

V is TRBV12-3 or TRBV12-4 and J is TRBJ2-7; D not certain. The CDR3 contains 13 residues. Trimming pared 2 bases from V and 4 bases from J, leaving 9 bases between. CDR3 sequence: CASSLSVAYEQYF. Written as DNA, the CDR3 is TGTGCCAGCAGTTTATCGGTAGCTTACGAGCAGTACTTC.

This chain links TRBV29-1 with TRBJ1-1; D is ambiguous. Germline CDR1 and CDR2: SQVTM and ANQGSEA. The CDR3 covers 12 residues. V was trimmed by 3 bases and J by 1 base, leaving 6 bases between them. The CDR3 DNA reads TGCAGCGTTGAGTCTGGGAACACTGAAGCTTTCTTT. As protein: CSVESGNTEAFF.

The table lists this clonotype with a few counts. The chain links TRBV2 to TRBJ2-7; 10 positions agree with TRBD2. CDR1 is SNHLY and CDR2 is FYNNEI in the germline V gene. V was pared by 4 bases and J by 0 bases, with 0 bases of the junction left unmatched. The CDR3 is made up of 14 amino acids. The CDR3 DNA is TGTGCCAGCAGTGCTAGCGGGAGCTCCTACGAGCAGTACTTC. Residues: CASSASGSSYEQYF.

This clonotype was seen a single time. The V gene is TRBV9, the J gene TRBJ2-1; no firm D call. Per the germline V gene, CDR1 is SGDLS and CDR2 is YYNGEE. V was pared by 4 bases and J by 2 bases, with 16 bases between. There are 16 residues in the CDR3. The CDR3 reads CASSSPRSSTYNEQFF. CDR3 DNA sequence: TGTGCCAGCAGCTCGCCAAGGAGTTCAACCTACAATGAGCAGTTCTTC.

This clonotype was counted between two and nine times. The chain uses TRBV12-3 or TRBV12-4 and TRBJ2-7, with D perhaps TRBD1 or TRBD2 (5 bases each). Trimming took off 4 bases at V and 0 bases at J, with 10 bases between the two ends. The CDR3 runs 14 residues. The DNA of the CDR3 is TGTGCCAGCAGTTGGGGGACGGCCTCCTACGAGCAGTACTTC. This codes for CASSWGTASYEQYF.

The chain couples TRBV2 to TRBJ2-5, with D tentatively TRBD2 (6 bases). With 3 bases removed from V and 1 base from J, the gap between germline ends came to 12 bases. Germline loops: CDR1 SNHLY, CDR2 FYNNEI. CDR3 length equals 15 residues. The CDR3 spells CASSEGLFPQETQYF. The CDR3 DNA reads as TGTGCCAGCAGTGAGGGACTTTTCCCCCAAGAGACCCAGTACTTC.

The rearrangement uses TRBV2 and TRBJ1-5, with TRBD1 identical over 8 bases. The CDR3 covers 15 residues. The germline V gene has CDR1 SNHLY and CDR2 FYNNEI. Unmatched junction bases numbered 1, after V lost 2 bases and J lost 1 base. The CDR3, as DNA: TGTGCCAGCAGTGAATGGACAGGGAGCAATCAGCCCCAGCATTTT. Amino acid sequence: CASSEWTGSNQPQHF.

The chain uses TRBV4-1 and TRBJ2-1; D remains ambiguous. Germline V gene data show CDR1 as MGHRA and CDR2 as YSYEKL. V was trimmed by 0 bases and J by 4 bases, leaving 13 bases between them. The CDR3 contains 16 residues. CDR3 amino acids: CASSQDWLEAYNEQFF. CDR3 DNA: TGCGCCAGCAGCCAAGATTGGCTAGAGGCTTACAATGAGCAGTTCTTC.

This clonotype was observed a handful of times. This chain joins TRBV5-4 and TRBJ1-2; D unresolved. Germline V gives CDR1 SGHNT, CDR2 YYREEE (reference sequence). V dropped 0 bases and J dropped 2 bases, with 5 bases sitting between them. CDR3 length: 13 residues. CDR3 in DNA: TGTGCCAGCAGCTTGGGACCAAACTATGGCTACACCTTC. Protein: CASSLGPNYGYTF.

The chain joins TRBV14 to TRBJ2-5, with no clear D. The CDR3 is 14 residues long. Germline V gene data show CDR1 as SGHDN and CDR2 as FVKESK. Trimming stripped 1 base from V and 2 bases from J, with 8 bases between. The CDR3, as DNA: TGTGCCAGCAGCCAAGTCCTGGGTCAAGAGACCCAGTACTTC. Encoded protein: CASSQVLGQETQYF.

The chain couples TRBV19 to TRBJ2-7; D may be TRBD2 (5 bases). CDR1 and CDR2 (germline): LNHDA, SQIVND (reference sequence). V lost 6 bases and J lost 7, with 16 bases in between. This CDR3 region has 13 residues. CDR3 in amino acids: CASRGLEGSEQYF. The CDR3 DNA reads TGTGCCAGTAGAGGGCTCGAGGGTTCAGAGCAGTACTTC.

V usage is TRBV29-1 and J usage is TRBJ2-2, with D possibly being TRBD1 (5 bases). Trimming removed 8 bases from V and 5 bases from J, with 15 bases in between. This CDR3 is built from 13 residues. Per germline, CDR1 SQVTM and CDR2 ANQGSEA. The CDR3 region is CSCSQGGTGELFF. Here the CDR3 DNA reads TGCAGCTGTTCCCAGGGTGGTACCGGGGAGCTGTTTTTT.

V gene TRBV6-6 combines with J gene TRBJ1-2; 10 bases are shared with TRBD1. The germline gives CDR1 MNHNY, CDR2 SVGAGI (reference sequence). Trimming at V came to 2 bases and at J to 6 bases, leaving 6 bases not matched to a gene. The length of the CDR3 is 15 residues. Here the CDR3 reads CASSYPGQGIHGYTF. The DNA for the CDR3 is TGTGCCAGCAGTTACCCGGGACAGGGGATCCATGGCTACACCTTC.

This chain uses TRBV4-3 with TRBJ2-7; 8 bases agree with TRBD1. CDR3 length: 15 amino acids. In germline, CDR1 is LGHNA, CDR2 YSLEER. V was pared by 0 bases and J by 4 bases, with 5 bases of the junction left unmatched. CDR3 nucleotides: TGCGCCAGCAGCCAAGATCGGCAGGGGGCGTACGAGCAGTACTTC. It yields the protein CASSQDRQGAYEQYF.

The DNA of the CDR3 is TGTGCCAGCAGCCCCCAGGACTTAGACCATGAGCAGTTCTTC. Translating gives CASSPQDLDHEQFF. V gene TRBV7-9 combines with J gene TRBJ2-1, with D perhaps TRBD2 (5 bases). CDR3 length: 14 amino acids. Germline-derived CDR1 and CDR2 are SEHNR and FQNEAQ (reference sequence). Trimming pared 5 bases from V and 8 bases from J, leaving 16 bases between.